The present T cell receptor beta chain was sequenced within a study of cytomegalovirus exposure and HLA in healthy donors. Comments on this clone: What it recognizes is unknown.

Study-wide findings and caveats: As a later analysis showed, several of the most significant clusters appeared to be linked to common viral pathogens. Prediction of most subjects' HLA-A and HLA-B alleles by TCR beta sequences was reportedly accurate. An analysis done earlier found most TCR beta V segments productive about 87% or about 30% of the time. Further analysis, carried out later, found HLA-associated TCR beta chains more clonally expanded than equally common other chains.

The J segment lost 5 bases and the V segment lost 6 bases, leaving 9 bases of the junction unmatched. This CDR3 has 16 residues. Germline-derived CDR1 and CDR2 are LNHDA and SQIVND (reference sequence). Vbeta (60) and Jbeta (13) primers were used in the PCR. Sequenced by immunoSEQ multiplex PCR; TCRdb stores in-frame clones only, minus some. This repertoire shows 95,000 or so clones, 65% to 90% found once; its top ten account for 4.2%. The chain joins TRBV19 to TRBJ2-1; 11 bases fit TRBD2. The clonotype comes from a woman aged 70 to 79 in good health and CMV-seropositive. The sequenced material came from PBMCs. For the CDR3, the DNA is TGTGCCAGTAGGATTAGCGGGAGGGGGGGAAACAATGAGCAGTTCTTC. Translation gives CASRISGRGGNNEQFF.